Below are 11 T cell receptor beta chains sequenced from a single sample in a study of cytomegalovirus exposure and HLA in healthy donors. This table comes from immunoSEQ multiplex PCR, and its TCRdb copy is limited to in-frame clones, with some not included. The sample gives roughly 110,000 clones, around 89% of which show up once; 1.5% to 2% is in the top ten. Sequencing used PBMCs. The origin of the receptors is a woman between 18 and 29 years old in good health and CMV-seropositive.

The V call is TRBV15, the J call TRBJ2-3; D is unclear. The CDR3 totals 16 residues. V was clipped by 0 bases and J by 1 base, with 11 bases between them. The germline CDR1 and CDR2 sequences are LNHNV and YYDKDF (reference sequence). In DNA form, the CDR3 reads TGTGCCACCAGCAGAGAGGTACTCCAAGGCACAGATACGCAGTATTTT. This codes for CATSREVLQGTDTQYF.

This sequence joins TRBV6-1 and TRBJ2-3, with 9 nucleotides matching TRBD1. Germline V CDR1 and CDR2: MNHNS, SASEGT. The junction had 10 bases not matched to a gene; V was cut back by 4 bases and J by 2 bases. The CDR3 runs 17 residues. CDR3 bases: TGTGCCAGCAGTGGCTTAGTTGGACAGGGGATCACAGATACGCAGTATTTT. This encodes CASSGLVGQGITDTQYF.

The chain employs TRBV14 and TRBJ1-1, with D possibly TRBD1 on 5 matching bases. CDR1 is SGHDN and CDR2 is FVKESK in the germline V gene. The CDR3 has 13 residues. V lost 5 bases to trimming and J lost 1 base, with 8 bases between them. The CDR3 reads CASSMTENTEAFF. The CDR3 DNA is TGTGCCAGCAGCATGACAGAGAACACTGAAGCTTTCTTT.

This chain links TRBV28 with TRBJ2-7, with TRBD1 identical over 7 bases. There are 16 residues in the CDR3. The V gene end was trimmed by 7 bases and the J gene end by 5 bases; junction bases not matched to a gene: 17. CDR1 and CDR2 from the germline V gene are MDHEN and SYDVKM. CDR3 protein: CASTPELTAGGHEQYV. CDR3 bases: TGTGCCAGCACTCCGGAACTGACGGCAGGGGGACACGAGCAGTACGTC.

On this clone itself: Compared with germline, one end of the junction differs, possibly owing to a read error. The chain joins TRBV7-7 to TRBJ1-1; D is unclear. CDR1 is SSHAT, CDR2 FNYEAQ, per germline (reference sequence). The CDR3 spans 13 residues. In nucleotides, the CDR3 is TGTGCTAGCAGCTTAGATAGGAACACTGAAGCTTTCTTT. It specifies CASSLDRNTEAFF.

In its sample, this clone was seen a few times. The chain couples TRBV7-2 to TRBJ1-2, with D possibly matching TRBD1 (5 bases). Trimming took 2 bases from V and 3 from J, leaving 7 bases between them. Germline V gives CDR1 SGHTA, CDR2 FQGNSA. This CDR3 is 13 amino acids long. CDR3 sequence: CASSLLTDYGYTF. The CDR3 DNA reads TGTGCCAGCAGCTTATTGACAGACTATGGCTACACCTTC.

The chain joins TRBV15 to TRBJ2-7; 8 nucleotides agree with TRBD2. This CDR3 spans 16 amino acids. Per germline, CDR1 LNHNV and CDR2 YYDKDF (reference sequence). With 1 base clipped from V and 4 bases from J, the junction kept 9 bases outside the gene matches. CDR3 in DNA: TGTGCCACCAGCAGAGTCGGGGCGGGGGGTTCGTACGAGCAGTACTTC. It yields the protein CATSRVGAGGSYEQYF.

The chain couples TRBV18 to TRBJ1-3, with 8 bases lining up with TRBD1. After removal of 6 bases from V and 2 bases from J, the junction contained 6 bases not matched to a gene. Germline-derived CDR1 and CDR2 are KGHSH and LQKENI. This CDR3 is 15 amino acids long. The CDR3, as DNA: TGTGCCAGCTCCGGAGCGACAGGGGCTGGAAACACCATATATTTT. Translating it yields CASSGATGAGNTIYF.

The sample holds one count of this clone. This rearrangement joins TRBV7-9 to TRBJ2-3; 8 nucleotides align to TRBD1. Germline V gene lookup returns CDR1 SEHNR and CDR2 FQNEAQ (reference sequence). The V segment lost 4 bases and the J segment 6 bases; nucleotides outside the gene matches: 3. This CDR3 contains 13 residues. The DNA for the CDR3 is TGTGCCAGCAGCTCAGGGGGCGTCGATACGCAGTATTTT. It is translated as CASSSGGVDTQYF.

The chain combines TRBV2 with TRBJ2-5; 14 bases agree with TRBD2. V lost 0 bases, J lost 3 bases, and 6 bases stayed unmatched. The germline CDR1 and CDR2 sequences are SNHLY and FYNNEI. CDR3 length: 18 amino acids. CDR3 DNA: TGTGCCAGCAGTGAAGCGGGGACTAGCGGGGGCTTCGAAGAGACCCAGTACTTC. This translates into CASSEAGTSGGFEETQYF.

This rearrangement joins TRBV10-1 to TRBJ1-1; D remains ambiguous. Germline V gene lookup returns CDR1 WNHNN and CDR2 SYGVQD (reference sequence). This CDR3 region has 13 residues. Trimming shortened V by 5 bases and J by 2 bases, and 9 bases separated the two germline ends. The CDR3 region is CASSFGSNTEAFF. The DNA of the CDR3 is TGCGCCAGCAGTTTTGGGAGTAACACTGAAGCTTTCTTT.